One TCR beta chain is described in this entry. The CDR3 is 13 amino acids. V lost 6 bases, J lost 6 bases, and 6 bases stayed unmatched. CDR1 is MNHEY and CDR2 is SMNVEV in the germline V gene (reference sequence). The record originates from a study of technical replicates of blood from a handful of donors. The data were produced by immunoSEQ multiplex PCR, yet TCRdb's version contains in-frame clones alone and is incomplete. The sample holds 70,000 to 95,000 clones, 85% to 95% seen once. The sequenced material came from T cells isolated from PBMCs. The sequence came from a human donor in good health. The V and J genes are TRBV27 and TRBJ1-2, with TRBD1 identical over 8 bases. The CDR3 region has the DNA TGTGCCAGCAGCCCCGACAGGGGTCATGGCTACACCTTC. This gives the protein CASSPDRGHGYTF.